These 32 T cell receptor beta chains were sequenced from one sample in a study of beta chain features in type 1 diabetes. Findings and limits, study-wide: Moderate yet significant TCRB CDR3 shortening was seen in Type 1 diabetes patients in all four CD4+ subsets.

Reverse transcription of all isolated RNA meant that expressed TCRB transcripts were sequenced. Measured with immunoSEQ multiplex PCR; TCRdb has only the in-frame clones, and not every one. The sample gives hundreds of thousands of clones, under 15% of which show up once; approximately 0.021% is in the top ten. Their antigen targets remain unknown. The specimen sequenced was naive CD4+ T cells from blood. The receptor source for this set is a man younger than 35 with type 1 diabetes.

The V call is TRBV6-5, the J call TRBJ1-2, with 8 bases fitting TRBD1. The CDR3 has 14 residues. Germline V gives CDR1 MNHEY, CDR2 SVGAGI. Trimming removed 0 bases from V and 9 bases from J; junction bases left unmatched: 6. DNA of the CDR3: TGTGCCAGCAGTTACTCTGGCGGACAGGGACGCTACACCTTC. It is translated as CASSYSGGQGRYTF.

The chain combines TRBV6-5 with TRBJ1-1, with TRBD1 matching 7 bases. In germline, CDR1 is MNHEY, CDR2 SVGAGI. The CDR3 is made up of 15 amino acids. V gave up 6 bases and J gave up 1 base; unmatched junction bases: 8. The CDR3 sequence is CASRRQGAENTEAFF. The DNA of the CDR3 is TGTGCCAGCAGAAGACAGGGAGCGGAGAACACTGAAGCTTTCTTT.

CDR3 nucleotide sequence: TGCGCCAGCAGGGGGCCAGGGCCGAGCATTCAGTACTTC. Residues: CASRGPGPSIQYF. This sequence joins TRBV10-2 and TRBJ2-4; D possibly corresponds to TRBD1 (5 bases). V gave up 6 bases and J gave up 9 bases, with 15 bases separating them. Germline CDR1 is WSHSY and CDR2 is SAAADI. CDR3 length equals 13 residues.

The chain employs TRBV6-5 and TRBJ1-1; D might be TRBD1 (6 bases). The CDR3 contains 14 residues. CDR1 and CDR2 (germline): MNHEY, SVGAGI. Trimming cost V 2 bases and J 3 bases, with 10 bases left between them. The CDR3 DNA is TGTGCCAGCAGTTACGGCGGGGGCGACACTGAAGCTTTCTTT. This sequence encodes CASSYGGGDTEAFF.

The V and J genes are TRBV30 and TRBJ1-2, with no clear D. CDR3 length: 14 residues. Germline values: CDR1 GTSNPN, CDR2 SVGIG (reference sequence). V gave up 0 bases and J gave up 3 bases, with 11 bases separating them. This CDR3 reads CAWSVGAPYYGYTF. The CDR3, as DNA: TGTGCCTGGAGTGTAGGAGCTCCTTACTATGGCTACACCTTC.

The table lists this clone with a few counts. The chain combines TRBV5-1 with TRBJ1-1; the match to TRBD1 covers 7 bases. The length of the CDR3 is 15 residues. Looked up from germline, CDR1 is SGHRS and CDR2 is YFSETQ. The J segment lost 3 bases and the V segment lost 4 bases, leaving 9 bases of the junction unmatched. CDR3: CASSRKTGMDTEAFF. In DNA form, the CDR3 reads TGCGCCAGCAGCAGAAAGACAGGGATGGACACTGAAGCTTTCTTT.

This rearrangement joins TRBV15 to TRBJ1-5; D is unclear. The CDR3 is 14 residues long. Deletions cut 1 base from V and 5 bases from J, with 9 bases between. Germline V CDR1 and CDR2: LNHNV, YYDKDF (reference sequence). The CDR3 sequence is CATSRVGRDQPQHF. The DNA of the CDR3 is TGTGCCACCAGCAGAGTGGGGAGAGATCAGCCCCAGCATTTT.

V usage is TRBV30 and J usage is TRBJ1-3, with TRBD1 matching over 7 bases. The J segment lost 3 bases and the V segment lost 0 bases, leaving 5 bases of the junction unmatched. The germline gives CDR1 GTSNPN, CDR2 SVGIG (reference sequence). This CDR3 comprises 15 residues. The CDR3 DNA sequence: TGTGCCTGGAGTGTACGCAGGGGGTTTGGAAACACCATATATTTT. It codes for CAWSVRRGFGNTIYF.

The chain uses TRBV9 and TRBJ1-2, with a possible D match to TRBD1 (6 bases). Germline values: CDR1 SGDLS, CDR2 YYNGEE. V was pared by 0 bases and J by 6 bases, with 18 bases between. The CDR3 is 16 residues long. The CDR3 loop reads CASSVGTGRDGNGYTF. For the CDR3, the DNA is TGTGCCAGCAGCGTAGGCACAGGGAGGGACGGGAATGGCTACACCTTC.

This clone has just a few counts. The genes are TRBV2 and TRBJ2-1; D possibly corresponds to TRBD2 (5 bases). Germline CDR1 and CDR2: SNHLY and FYNNEI. The CDR3 runs 13 residues. Trimming shortened V by 3 bases and J by 5 bases, and 8 bases separated the two germline ends. The CDR3 region has the DNA TGTGCCAGCAGTGAGACTACGCACAATGAGCAGTTCTTC. Its translation: CASSETTHNEQFF.

The V gene is TRBV4-1, the J gene TRBJ1-3; 8 bases align to TRBD1. This CDR3 comprises 16 residues. After removal of 4 bases from V and 4 bases from J, the junction contained 9 bases not matched to a gene. The germline V gene encodes CDR1 MGHRA and CDR2 YSYEKL. CDR3 sequence: CASSPGQGPRGNTIYF. The CDR3 bases are TGCGCCAGCAGCCCTGGACAGGGCCCACGGGGAAACACCATATATTTT.

This chain links TRBV5-6 with TRBJ2-3; 10 bases align to TRBD1. The CDR3 covers 16 residues. From germline, CDR1 is SGHDT and CDR2 YYEEEE. With 1 base clipped from V and 6 bases from J, the junction kept 8 bases outside the gene matches. The CDR3 protein is CASSLRSGQGIDTQYF. The CDR3 nucleotides read TGTGCCAGCAGCTTGCGATCGGGACAGGGGATCGATACGCAGTATTTT.

This chain links TRBV5-4 with TRBJ1-6, with 7 bases matching TRBD1. Germline assignment: CDR1 SGHNT and CDR2 YYREEE (reference sequence). The V segment lost 6 bases and the J segment 1 base; nucleotides outside the gene matches: 10. The CDR3 is made up of 17 amino acids. The CDR3 region has the DNA TGTGCCAGCACCCACAGGGGTCGGGGGTCCTATAATTCACCCCTCCACTTT. The encoded protein is CASTHRGRGSYNSPLHF.

This chain uses TRBV4-1 with TRBJ2-5, with 7 positions matching TRBD1. V lost 1 base to trimming and J lost 5 bases; unmatched junction nucleotides: 7. The CDR3 loop spans 15 amino acids. Germline CDR1 reads MGHRA; CDR2 reads YSYEKL. CDR3 coding DNA: TGCGCCAGCAGCCAAGGACAGGGTAATAGGGAGACCCAGTACTTC. Protein: CASSQGQGNRETQYF.

V is TRBV7-9 and J is TRBJ2-1, with a tentative D call TRBD2 (5 bases). This CDR3 has 13 amino acids. Per the germline V gene, CDR1 is SEHNR and CDR2 is FQNEAQ (reference sequence). V dropped 3 bases and J dropped 15 bases, with 18 bases sitting between them. The chain's CDR3 is CASSFNSGQAGFF. CDR3 coding DNA: TGTGCCAGCAGCTTTAACAGCGGCCAGGCAGGGTTCTTC.

The V and J genes are TRBV2 and TRBJ2-3; 7 bases match TRBD2. V lost 11 bases and J lost 0; bases outside the gene matches: 11. The germline V gene encodes CDR1 SNHLY and CDR2 FYNNEI. The CDR3 runs 15 residues. The CDR3, as DNA: TGTGCCTCCTCTTTTGCGGGGGTTAGCACAGATACGCAGTATTTT. Translation: CASSFAGVSTDTQYF.

In the case of this clone: One end of the junction does not line up with germline, which may come from a read error. This chain links TRBV2 with TRBJ1-6; D remains ambiguous. The CDR3 loop spans 17 amino acids. Germline V gives CDR1 SNHLY, CDR2 FYNNEI. The CDR3 region is CASSEDVESSYNSPLHF. CDR3 DNA: TGTGCCAGCAGCGAAGACGTTGAGAGCTCCTATAATTCACCCCTCCACTTT. The whole variable domain, filled in from reference TRBV2 and TRBJ1-6, reads EPEVTQTPSHQVTQMGQEVILRCVPISNHLYFYWYRQILGQKVEFLVSFYNNEISEKSEIFDDQFSVERPDGSNFTLKIRSTKLEDSAMYFCASSEDVESSYNSPLHFGNGTRLTVT.

The V and J genes are TRBV5-4 and TRBJ2-7, with D possibly TRBD1 on 5 matching bases. Germline values: CDR1 SGHNT, CDR2 YYREEE (reference sequence). CDR3 length: 14 amino acids. V was cut by 3 bases and J by 3 bases, with 13 bases left in between. The CDR3 DNA is TGTGCCAGCAGCTCCACCGACAGAAGCTACGAGCAGTACTTC. It yields the protein CASSSTDRSYEQYF.

The DNA for the CDR3 is TGTGCCAGCAGCCGAGATGGTGATAGCAATCAGCCCCAGCATTTT. The encoded protein is CASSRDGDSNQPQHF. The chain employs TRBV7-2 and TRBJ1-5; D is uncertain. In germline, CDR1 is SGHTA, CDR2 FQGNSA. This CDR3 region has 15 residues. V was shortened by 5 bases and J by 0 bases, with 11 bases between the two germline ends. The full variable domain, with the rest looked up from reference TRBV7-2 and TRBJ1-5, is GAGVSQSPSNKVTEKGKDVELRCDPISGHTALYWYRQSLGQGLEFLIYFQGNSAPDKSGLPSDRFSAERTGGSVSTLTIQRTQQEDSAVYLCASSRDGDSNQPQHFGDGTRLSIL.

The chain is built from TRBV28 and TRBJ1-5; 7 bases map to TRBD1. The CDR3 has 13 amino acids. J gave up 8 bases and V 7 bases, and 8 bases lay outside the gene matches. Per germline, CDR1 MDHEN and CDR2 SYDVKM. CDR3 sequence: CASTVGQIKPQHF. The CDR3 DNA reads TGTGCCAGCACCGTGGGACAGATCAAGCCCCAGCATTTT. The full variable domain, rest sourced from reference TRBV28 and TRBJ1-5, is DVKVTQSSRYLVKRTGEKVFLECVQDMDHENMFWYRQDPGLGLRLIYFSYDVKMKEKGDIPEGYSVSREKKERFSLILESASTNQTSMYLCASTVGQIKPQHFGDGTRLSIL.

The V gene is TRBV19, the J gene TRBJ2-2; D is possibly TRBD2 (5 bases). Between the trimmed V and J ends, which lost 2 bases and 7 bases, there was a span of 8 bases. This CDR3 contains 13 residues. Germline loops: CDR1 LNHDA, CDR2 SQIVND (reference sequence). The CDR3 region has the DNA TGTGCCAGTAGTATAAGCGGAATCGGGGAGCTGTTTTTT. As protein: CASSISGIGELFF.

This clone was seen more than once but under ten times. This chain joins TRBV18 and TRBJ2-5, with a tentative D call TRBD2 (5 bases). Germline V gene sequence: CDR1 KGHSH, CDR2 LQKENI. The CDR3 length is 14 residues. V lost 2 bases, J lost 4 bases, and 11 bases lay in between. This chain's CDR3 is CASSPKAVAETQYF. The CDR3 nucleotides read TGTGCCAGCTCACCAAAAGCGGTGGCAGAGACCCAGTACTTC. Full variable domain (missing parts from reference TRBV18 and TRBJ2-5): NAGVMQNPRHLVRRRGQEARLRCSPMKGHSHVYWYRQLPEEGLKFMVYLQKENIIDESGMPKERFSAEFPKEGPSILRIQQVVRGDSAAYFCASSPKAVAETQYFGPGTRLLVL.

The chain has TRBV18 and TRBJ1-2; 7 bases are shared with TRBD1. V lost 0 bases to trimming and J lost 0 bases; unmatched junction nucleotides: 4. Per germline, CDR1 KGHSH and CDR2 LQKENI. This CDR3 spans 16 amino acids. CDR3 sequence (DNA): TGTGCCAGCTCACCACCCCGGGACAGACCTAACTATGGCTACACCTTC. Its protein is CASSPPRDRPNYGYTF.

This clone appeared a few times. This chain connects TRBV28 to TRBJ2-5; tentative D call: TRBD1 (6 bases). Trimming left V 4 bases short and J 0 bases short, with 12 bases between. CDR1 is MDHEN, CDR2 SYDVKM, per germline. CDR3 length equals 15 residues. The CDR3: CASSSDSWYQETQYF. The CDR3 nucleotides are TGTGCCAGCAGTTCGGACAGTTGGTACCAAGAGACCCAGTACTTC. Full variable domain (missing parts from reference TRBV28 and TRBJ2-5): DVKVTQSSRYLVKRTGEKVFLECVQDMDHENMFWYRQDPGLGLRLIYFSYDVKMKEKGDIPEGYSVSREKKERFSLILESASTNQTSMYLCASSSDSWYQETQYFGPGTRLLVL.

The rearrangement joins TRBV19 to TRBJ2-7; weak D call: TRBD1 (5 bases). The CDR3 contains 13 residues. V lost 3 bases and J lost 3, with 9 bases in between. Germline V lookup: CDR1 LNHDA, CDR2 SQIVND (reference sequence). In DNA, the CDR3 is TGTGCCAGTAGTATCAGGGTCGACTACGAGCAGTACTTC. Translated: CASSIRVDYEQYF.

This chain joins TRBV18 and TRBJ2-3, with 8 nucleotides matching TRBD2. CDR1 is KGHSH, CDR2 LQKENI, per germline. Unmatched junction bases numbered 7, after V lost 3 bases and J lost 5 bases. CDR3 length: 15 amino acids. The CDR3 nucleotides read TGTGCCAGCTCACCTAGCGGGGACTGGGGAGATACGCAGTATTTT. It specifies CASSPSGDWGDTQYF.

This clone was detected only a few times. Other DNA sequences in this specimen translate into the identical CDR3. The rearrangement joins TRBV5-1 to TRBJ2-7; D is uncertain. The V end lost 4 bases, the J end lost 3 bases, and 5 bases lay between the germline ends. The CDR3 loop spans 11 amino acids. The germline CDR1 and CDR2 sequences are SGHRS and YFSETQ. The CDR3 protein is CASSLDYEQYF. The CDR3 DNA sequence: TGCGCCAGCAGCCTGGACTACGAGCAGTACTTC.

J is TRBJ1-1 and V is TRBV30; tentatively, D is TRBD1 (6 bases). Germline V CDR1 and CDR2: GTSNPN, SVGIG (reference sequence). This CDR3 contains 14 residues. Trimming stripped 0 bases from V and 6 bases from J, with 14 bases between. CDR3: CAWSVSGGGPEAFF. CDR3 sequence (DNA): TGTGCCTGGAGTGTGAGTGGAGGGGGTCCTGAAGCTTTCTTT.

The gene calls are TRBV7-2 and TRBJ1-2; weak D call: TRBD1 (6 bases). Trimming shortened V by 1 base and J by 2 bases, and 11 bases separated the two germline ends. Germline CDR1 SGHTA, CDR2 FQGNSA. The CDR3 runs 15 residues. Written as DNA, the CDR3 is TGTGCCAGCAGCTTAGAAGGGGGTGGAAACTATGGCTACACCTTC. Encoded protein: CASSLEGGGNYGYTF.

The chain has TRBV25-1 and TRBJ2-3, with 14 bases fitting TRBD2. The CDR3 loop spans 17 amino acids. CDR1 and CDR2 (germline): MGHDK, SYGVNS. Trimming took 9 bases from V and 3 from J; bases not matched to a gene: 11. Here the CDR3 DNA reads TGTGCCAGTTCTCCTTGGACTAGCGGGGGGTTAACAGATACGCAGTATTTT. The encoded protein is CASSPWTSGGLTDTQYF.

The gene calls are TRBV23-1 and TRBJ1-1, with 8 bases lining up with TRBD1. TRBV23-1 is reported as an ORF; its role is uncertain. V trimming: 1 base; J trimming: 4 bases; junction bases outside the gene matches: 5. This CDR3 region has 15 residues. CDR3 residues: CASSQLATGGTEAFF. The CDR3 DNA reads TGCGCCAGCAGTCAATTAGCCACAGGGGGCACTGAAGCTTTCTTT.

This clone appeared a few times. The chain uses TRBV11-2 and TRBJ1-4; D is possibly TRBD1 (6 bases). The germline V gene encodes CDR1 SGHAT and CDR2 FQNNGV. This CDR3 spans 15 amino acids. Trimming left V 5 bases short and J 5 bases short, with 15 bases between. The CDR3 coding sequence is TGTGCCAGCAGCCGTCGACAGGACCTCAATGAAAAACTGTTTTTT. The encoded protein is CASSRRQDLNEKLFF.